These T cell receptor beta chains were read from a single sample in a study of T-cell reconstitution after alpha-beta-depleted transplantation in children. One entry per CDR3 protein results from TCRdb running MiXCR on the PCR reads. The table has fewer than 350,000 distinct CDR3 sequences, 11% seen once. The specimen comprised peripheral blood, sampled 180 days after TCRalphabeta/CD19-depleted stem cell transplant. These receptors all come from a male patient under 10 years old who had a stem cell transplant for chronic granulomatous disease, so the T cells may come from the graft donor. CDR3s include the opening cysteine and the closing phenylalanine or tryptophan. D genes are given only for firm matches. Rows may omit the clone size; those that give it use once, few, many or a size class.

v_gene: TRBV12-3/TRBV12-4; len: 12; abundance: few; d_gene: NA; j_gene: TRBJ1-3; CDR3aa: CASTQGVHTIYF; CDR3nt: TGTGCCAGCACCCAGGGAGTTCACACCATATATTTT
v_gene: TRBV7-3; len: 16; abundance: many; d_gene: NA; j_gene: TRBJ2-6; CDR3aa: CASSSYRGSGANVLTF; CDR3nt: TGTGCCAGCAGCTCTTACAGAGGCTCTGGGGCCAACGTCCTGACTTTC
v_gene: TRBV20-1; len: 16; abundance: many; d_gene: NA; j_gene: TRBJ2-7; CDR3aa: CSARPPQEISSYEQYF; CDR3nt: TGCAGTGCCCGCCCCCCCCAGGAGATCAGCTCCTACGAGCAGTACTTC
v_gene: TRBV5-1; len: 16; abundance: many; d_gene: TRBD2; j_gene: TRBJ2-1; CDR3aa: CASSYLTSGRIDEQFF; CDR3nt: TGCGCCAGCAGCTACTTGACTAGCGGGAGGATTGATGAGCAGTTCTTC
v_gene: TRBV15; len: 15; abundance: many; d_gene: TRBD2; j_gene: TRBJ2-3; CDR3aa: CATSKTSGRTDTQYF; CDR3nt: TGTGCCACCAGCAAGACTAGCGGCCGCACAGATACGCAGTATTTT
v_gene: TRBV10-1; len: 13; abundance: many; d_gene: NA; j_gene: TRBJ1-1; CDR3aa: CASKSDRYTEAFF; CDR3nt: TGCGCCAGCAAATCGGACCGTTACACTGAAGCTTTCTTT
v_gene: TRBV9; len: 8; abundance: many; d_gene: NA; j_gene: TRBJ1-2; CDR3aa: CASSEGVF; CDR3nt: TGTGCCAGCAGCGAGGGAGTCTTC
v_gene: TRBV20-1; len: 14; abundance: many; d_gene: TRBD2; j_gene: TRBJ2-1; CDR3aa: CSARVLLTSHEQFF; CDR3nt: TGCAGTGCTAGAGTCCTCCTGACTAGCCATGAGCAGTTCTTC
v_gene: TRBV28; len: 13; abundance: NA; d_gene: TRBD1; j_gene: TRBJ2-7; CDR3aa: CASSHRGLREQYF; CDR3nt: TGTGCCAGCAGCCACAGGGGATTGAGGGAGCAGTACTTC
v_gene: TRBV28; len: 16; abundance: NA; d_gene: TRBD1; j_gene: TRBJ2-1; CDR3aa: CASSLTGDSLYNEQFF; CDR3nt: TGTGCCAGCAGTTTAACCGGGGACAGTCTCTACAATGAGCAGTTCTTC
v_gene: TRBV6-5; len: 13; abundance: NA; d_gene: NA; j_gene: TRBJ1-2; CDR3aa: CASSYSGDHGYTF; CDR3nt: TGTGCCAGCAGTTATTCAGGGGACCATGGCTACACCTTC
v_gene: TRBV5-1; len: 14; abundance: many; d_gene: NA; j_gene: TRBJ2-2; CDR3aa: CASSLESNTGELFF; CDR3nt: TGCGCCAGCAGCTTGGAGTCGAACACCGGGGAGCTGTTTTTT
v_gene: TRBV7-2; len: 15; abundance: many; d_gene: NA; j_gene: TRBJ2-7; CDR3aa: CASSLDRGPTYEQYF; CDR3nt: TGTGCCAGCAGCTTAGACCGTGGACCTACCTACGAGCAGTACTTC
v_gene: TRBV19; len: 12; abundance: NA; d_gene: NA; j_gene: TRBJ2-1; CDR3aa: CASSILANEQFF; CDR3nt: NA
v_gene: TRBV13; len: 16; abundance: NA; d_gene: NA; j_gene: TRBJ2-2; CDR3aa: CASSLYSGGETGELFF; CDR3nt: TGTGCCAGCAGCTTATACTCCGGAGGGGAAACCGGGGAGCTGTTTTTT
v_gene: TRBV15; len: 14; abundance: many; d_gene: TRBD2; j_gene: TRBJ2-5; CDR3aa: CATSREAGRETQYF; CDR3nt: TGTGCCACCAGCCGTGAAGCGGGGCGGGAGACCCAGTACTTC
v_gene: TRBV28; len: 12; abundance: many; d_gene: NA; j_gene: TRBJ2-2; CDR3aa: CASRIELGELFF; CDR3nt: TGTGCCAGCAGAATAGAGCTAGGGGAGCTGTTTTTT
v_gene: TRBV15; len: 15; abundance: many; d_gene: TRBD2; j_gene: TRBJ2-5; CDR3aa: CATRNSGGAQETQYF; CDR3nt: TGTGCCACCAGGAATAGCGGGGGGGCCCAAGAGACCCAGTACTTC
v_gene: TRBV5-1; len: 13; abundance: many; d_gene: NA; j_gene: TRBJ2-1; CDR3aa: CASSLSPYNEQFF; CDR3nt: TGCGCCAGCAGCTTGAGTCCGTACAATGAGCAGTTCTTC
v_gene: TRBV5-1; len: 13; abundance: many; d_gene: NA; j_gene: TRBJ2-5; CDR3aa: CASSLFLEETQYF; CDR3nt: TGCGCCAGCAGCTTGTTTCTAGAGGAGACCCAGTACTTC
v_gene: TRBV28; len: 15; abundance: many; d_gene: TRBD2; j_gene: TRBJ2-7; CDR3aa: CASSLWLAGDNEQYF; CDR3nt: TGTGCCAGCAGTTTATGGCTAGCGGGAGACAACGAGCAGTACTTC